These 12 T cell receptor beta chains came from one sample sequenced in a study of radiotherapy plus CTLA-4 blockade in lung cancer. Profiled with immunoSEQ multiplex PCR; TCRdb holds only in-frame clones, not every one. Of about 82,000 clones listed, about 78% are singletons. Sequencing used peripheral blood, obtained from a patient treated with radiotherapy plus ipilimumab. The source of these receptors is a human donor with non-small cell lung cancer that progressed on radiotherapy plus ipilimumab.

The gene calls are TRBV5-6 and TRBJ2-7, with 11 bases fitting TRBD2. This CDR3 has 14 amino acids. Trimming removed 3 bases from V and 4 bases from J; junction bases left unmatched: 3. The germline V gene has CDR1 SGHDT and CDR2 YYEEEE. Written as DNA, the CDR3 is TGTGCCAGCAGCTCGACTAGCGGGACGTACGAGCAGTACTTC. Residues: CASSSTSGTYEQYF.

This clone has a handful of counts. The chain joins TRBV28 to TRBJ2-3, with TRBD2 matching over 7 bases. CDR1 and CDR2 (germline): MDHEN, SYDVKM. This CDR3 spans 12 amino acids. This CDR3 is CASSGSTDTQYF. CDR3 nucleotide sequence: TGTGCGTCTAGCGGCAGCACAGATACGCAGTATTTT.

The V call is TRBV6-5, the J call TRBJ1-1; 7 nucleotides match TRBD1. CDR1 and CDR2 from the germline V gene are MNHEY and SVGAGI. The trim removed 6 bases at V and 3 bases at J, leaving 10 bases unmatched. This CDR3 contains 15 residues. The CDR3: CASRLDRVGDTEAFF. As DNA, the CDR3 is TGTGCCAGCAGACTCGACAGGGTAGGTGACACTGAAGCTTTCTTT.

The V gene is TRBV6-1, the J gene TRBJ2-4; D not certain. The ends were cut back, 6 bases at V and 10 bases at J, with 7 bases in the middle. CDR3 length: 10 amino acids. Germline V CDR1 and CDR2: MNHNS, SASEGT. CDR3 in DNA: TGTGCCAGCAGGGACCTAATTCAGTACTTC. Translated, it gives CASRDLIQYF.

V and J are TRBV15 and TRBJ1-1; D is possibly TRBD1 (6 bases). Trimming left V 0 bases short and J 9 bases short, with 11 bases between. This CDR3 region has 13 residues. Germline values: CDR1 LNHNV, CDR2 YYDKDF (reference sequence). CDR3 nucleotide sequence: TGTGCCACCAGCAGAGATTTACAGGGTCAAGCTTTCTTT. Protein product: CATSRDLQGQAFF.

The rearrangement uses TRBV5-1 and TRBJ1-6, with D perhaps matching TRBD1 (5 bases). Trimming shortened V by 4 bases and J by 6 bases, and 17 bases separated the two germline ends. Germline CDR1 reads SGHRS; CDR2 reads YFSETQ. The CDR3 is 16 amino acids. Written as DNA, the CDR3 is TGCGCCAGCAGCCCAGAGGGTCAGGGTACTAATTCACCCCTCCACTTT. Residues: CASSPEGQGTNSPLHF. Full variable domain (missing parts from reference TRBV5-1 and TRBJ1-6): KAGVTQTPRYLIKTRGQQVTLSCSPISGHRSVSWYQQTPGQGLQFLFEYFSETQRNKGNFPGRFSGRQFSNSRSEMNVSTLELGDSALYLCASSPEGQGTNSPLHFGNGTRLTVT.

The chain employs TRBV9 and TRBJ2-3, with TRBD2 matching over 8 bases. After removal of 0 bases from V and 0 bases from J, the junction contained 3 bases not matched to a gene. CDR3 size: 16 residues. Germline CDR1 and CDR2: SGDLS and YYNGEE. CDR3 region: CASSVEERGSTDTQYF. For the CDR3, the DNA is TGTGCCAGCAGCGTAGAGGAGCGGGGGAGCACAGATACGCAGTATTTT.

CDR3 sequence (DNA): TGCGCCAGCAGCCATGATGGTTCGGGGAGTGGCGGCTCCTACGAGCAGTACTTC. Its protein is CASSHDGSGSGGSYEQYF. V and J are TRBV4-1 and TRBJ2-7, with D possibly matching TRBD2 (5 bases). The germline gives CDR1 MGHRA, CDR2 YSYEKL. CDR3 size: 18 residues. Trimming took off 3 bases at V and 0 bases at J, with 21 bases between the two ends.

V gene TRBV30 combines with J gene TRBJ2-1; D uncertain. Germline V gives CDR1 GTSNPN, CDR2 SVGIG (reference sequence). V lost 2 bases and J 2 bases, leaving 10 bases between the germline ends. The CDR3 is 14 residues long. CDR3 amino acids: CAWSKPGTYNEQFF. The CDR3 DNA follows: TGTGCCTGGAGTAAACCAGGAACCTACAATGAGCAGTTCTTC.

The chain joins TRBV19 to TRBJ1-2; D is uncertain. Germline V lookup: CDR1 LNHDA, CDR2 SQIVND (reference sequence). Trimming left V 0 bases short and J 2 bases short, with 13 bases between. The CDR3 has 16 amino acids. DNA of the CDR3: TGTGCCAGTAGTATAGATCCAGTCGCGGAGAACTATGGCTACACCTTC. Translated: CASSIDPVAENYGYTF.

The J gene is TRBJ1-2, the V gene TRBV19; D is perhaps TRBD1 (5 bases). V lost 5 bases and J 4 bases, leaving 14 bases between the germline ends. The CDR3 totals 14 residues. Germline assignment: CDR1 LNHDA and CDR2 SQIVND (reference sequence). CDR3 in DNA: TGTGCCAGTAGTTCGCAGGGCAGGAGCTATGGCTACACCTTC. Its protein is CASSSQGRSYGYTF. The full variable domain, rest sourced from reference TRBV19 and TRBJ1-2, is DGGITQSPKYLFRKEGQNVTLSCEQNLNHDAMYWYRQDPGQGLRLIYYSQIVNDFQKGDIAEGYSVSREKKESFPLTVTSAQKNPTAFYLCASSSQGRSYGYTFGSGTRLTVV.

The chain is built from TRBV18 and TRBJ1-2; D unclear. This CDR3 is 13 amino acids long. V lost 0 bases to trimming and J lost 4 bases, with 6 bases between them. Per germline, CDR1 KGHSH and CDR2 LQKENI. The CDR3 DNA reads as TGTGCCAGCTCACCACCAGGACTCTATGGCTACACCTTC. Protein: CASSPPGLYGYTF.